Shown below are 30 T cell receptor beta chains from a single sample sequenced in a study of follicular helper T cells after annual influenza vaccination. Here immunoSEQ multiplex PCR was the method, and the copy in TCRdb shows in-frame clones only, minus some. In the table there are roughly 9,000 clones, nearly 85% of which are singletons. Time point specified: 2013-2014 season, 7 days after vaccination. Sample: CXCR5+ CD38- circulating T follicular helper cells from blood, taken 7 days after influenza vaccination. Subset here: circulating Tfh, non-naive CD4+CXCR5+PD-1+ (ICOS+CD38+ or ICOS-CD38-). These receptors were collected from an adult who received the influenza vaccine.

The rearrangement uses TRBV7-2 and TRBJ1-1; D gene ambiguous. CDR3 size: 13 residues. V lost 2 bases and J 3 bases, leaving 7 bases between the germline ends. Germline values: CDR1 SGHTA, CDR2 FQGNSA. CDR3 sequence (DNA): TGTGCCAGCAGCTTAACCCGGGACACTGAAGCTTTCTTT. It is translated as CASSLTRDTEAFF.

J is TRBJ2-6 and V is TRBV12-2; TRBD2 is the table's D call, not checked against the DNA. TRBV12-2 is noted as a pseudogene. The CDR3 is 19 residues long. CDR3 amino acids: CASRATLTPHKSRANVLTF. The CDR3 DNA reads as TGTGCAAGTCGCGCGACGTTGACTCCACACAAAAGTCGGGCCAACGTCCTGACTTTC.

The CDR3 is CASSLEPSYQETQYF. The CDR3 bases are TGCGCCAGCAGCTTGGAGCCCAGCTACCAAGAGACCCAGTACTTC. This chain links TRBV5-1 with TRBJ2-5; no definite D call. The CDR3 consists of 15 residues. Germline V lookup: CDR1 SGHRS, CDR2 YFSETQ. Trimming cost V 0 bases and J 0 bases, with 9 bases left between them.

The chain joins TRBV4-3 to TRBJ2-3, with 10 bases lining up with TRBD2. Trimming removed 0 bases from V and 4 bases from J; junction bases left unmatched: 7. Germline V gives CDR1 LGHNA, CDR2 YSLEER. The CDR3 length is 17 residues. The CDR3 is CASSQDPAGGRADTQYF. CDR3 sequence (DNA): TGCGCCAGCAGCCAAGATCCAGCGGGGGGGCGGGCAGATACGCAGTATTTT.

V usage is TRBV4-1 and J usage is TRBJ1-1; 12 positions match TRBD1. The CDR3 extends over 20 amino acids. The germline V gene encodes CDR1 MGHRA and CDR2 YSYEKL. The V gene end was trimmed by 4 bases and the J gene end by 4 bases; junction bases not matched to a gene: 19. The chain's CDR3 is CASSPSTRAPGQGAGTEAFF. The CDR3, as DNA: TGCGCCAGCAGCCCATCAACGCGCGCACCGGGACAGGGGGCCGGCACTGAAGCTTTCTTT.

The chain's CDR3 is CASSEAYQETEAFF. The CDR3 DNA reads TGTGCCAGCAGTGAAGCGTATCAGGAGACTGAAGCTTTCTTT. The V gene is TRBV6-1, the J gene TRBJ1-1; no definite D call. The CDR3 extends over 14 amino acids. CDR1 and CDR2 from the germline V gene are MNHNS and SASEGT. With 0 bases removed from V and 5 bases from J, the gap between germline ends came to 10 bases.

This clone has a handful of counts. DNA of the CDR3: TGCGCCAGCAGCCAAGACCCGACAGGGCCCTCCTACGAGCAGTACTTC. It yields the protein CASSQDPTGPSYEQYF. The chain links TRBV4-1 to TRBJ2-7; 7 nucleotides match TRBD1. CDR1 MGHRA and CDR2 YSYEKL come from the germline V gene. This CDR3 is 16 amino acids long. Trimming removed 0 bases from V and 0 bases from J; junction bases left unmatched: 5.

J is TRBJ1-6 and V is TRBV7-6, with D perhaps matching TRBD1 (5 bases). V shed 0 bases and J shed 7 bases, with 19 bases lying between them. CDR3 length: 18 amino acids. CDR1 and CDR2 (germline): SGHVS, FNYEAQ. CDR3 in DNA: TGTGCCAGCAGCTTAGCGCGGGTTCAGGGCCCTCTCAATTCACCCCTCCACTTT. Protein product: CASSLARVQGPLNSPLHF. Drawing the rest from reference TRBV7-6 and TRBJ1-6, the complete variable domain is GAGVSQSPRYKVTKRGQDVALRCDPISGHVSLYWYRQALGQGPEFLTYFNYEAQQDKSGLPNDRFSAERPEGSISTLTIQRTEQRDSAMYRCASSLARVQGPLNSPLHFGNGTRLTVT.

This clone has a single count. The chain is built from TRBV19 and TRBJ1-5, with a tentative D call TRBD1 (6 bases). V lost 6 bases and J lost 4, with 19 bases in between. Germline CDR1 reads LNHDA; CDR2 reads SQIVND (reference sequence). The CDR3 runs 16 residues. The CDR3 protein is CASSVDQGTLNQPQHF. The CDR3 region has the DNA TGTGCCAGTAGCGTCGACCAGGGGACCCTTAATCAGCCCCAGCATTTT.

The rearrangement links TRBV28 to TRBJ2-3; tentatively, D is TRBD1 (5 bases). V lost 4 bases, J lost 1 base, and 9 bases lay in between. Per germline, CDR1 MDHEN and CDR2 SYDVKM. This CDR3 is built from 14 residues. CDR3 loop: CASSSIGGTDTQYF. CDR3 nucleotide sequence: TGTGCCAGCAGTTCGATAGGGGGCACAGATACGCAGTATTTT.

A single count supports this clone. The chain carries TRBV6-5 and TRBJ1-6; 8 bases are shared with TRBD1. The CDR3 spans 14 residues. Germline V lookup: CDR1 MNHEY, CDR2 SVGAGI. V gave up 8 bases and J gave up 6 bases; unmatched junction bases: 6. The CDR3 region has the DNA TGTGCCAGCGGATTACAGGGGGTTAATTCACCCCTCCACTTT. It translates to CASGLQGVNSPLHF.

This clone was counted a single time. The chain links TRBV19 to TRBJ2-5; perhaps TRBD1 as D (6 bases). This CDR3 spans 15 amino acids. Germline CDR1 reads LNHDA; CDR2 reads SQIVND (reference sequence). V gave up 3 bases and J gave up 1 base, with 12 bases separating them. DNA of the CDR3: TGTGCCAGTAGTATGGGCAGGGACATCCAAGAGACCCAGTACTTC. It encodes CASSMGRDIQETQYF.

The chain joins TRBV28 to TRBJ2-4, with TRBD2 matching over 9 bases. The CDR3 has 15 residues. The germline gives CDR1 MDHEN, CDR2 SYDVKM. The J segment lost 9 bases and the V segment lost 2 bases, leaving 8 bases of the junction unmatched. CDR3 bases: TGTGCCAGCAGTTTAAACCCGCTAGCGGGGCGCATTCAGTACTTC. It codes for CASSLNPLAGRIQYF.

This rearrangement joins TRBV7-6 to TRBJ2-6; D may be TRBD1 (5 bases). This CDR3 has 16 amino acids. Germline CDR1 is SGHVS and CDR2 is FNYEAQ. The ends were cut back, 2 bases at V and 1 base at J, with 9 bases in the middle. In nucleotides, the CDR3 is TGTGCCAGCAGCTTAAGGGCAGGGTCTGGGGCCAACGTCCTGACTTTC. Translating it yields CASSLRAGSGANVLTF.

This clone showed up just once. The chain uses TRBV28 and TRBJ1-5, with D possibly matching TRBD1 (6 bases). The germline V and J ends were trimmed by 4 bases and 7 bases, with 14 bases remaining between them. CDR1 and CDR2 (germline): MDHEN, SYDVKM. This CDR3 has 14 amino acids. The CDR3 DNA sequence: TGTGCCAGCAGTTCTACAGGGAGAGGACAGCCCCAGCATTTT. As protein: CASSSTGRGQPQHF.

This sequence joins TRBV7-7 and TRBJ2-5, with 9 bases aligning to TRBD1. Germline lookup yields CDR1 SSHAT and CDR2 FNYEAQ (reference sequence). This CDR3 has 15 amino acids. V lost 5 bases and J lost 4; bases outside the gene matches: 8. CDR3 sequence: CASSPRTGGLETQYF. DNA of the CDR3: TGTGCCAGCAGCCCGCGCACAGGGGGCTTAGAGACCCAGTACTTC.

The chain uses TRBV29-1 and TRBJ2-1; 7 positions agree with TRBD1. Germline values: CDR1 SQVTM, CDR2 ANQGSEA. The V segment lost 7 bases and the J segment 13 bases; nucleotides outside the gene matches: 13. The CDR3 covers 12 residues. CDR3 amino acids: CSGKDRTFGQFF. In DNA, the CDR3 is TGCAGCGGAAAGGACAGGACGTTTGGCCAGTTCTTC.

This chain joins TRBV19 and TRBJ2-4; 8 positions agree with TRBD1. V was clipped by 0 bases and J by 5 bases; unmatched bases: 0. CDR3 length: 14 residues. CDR1 LNHDA and CDR2 SQIVND come from the germline V gene (reference sequence). The CDR3 loop reads CASSIEGQENIQYF. CDR3 coding DNA: TGTGCCAGTAGTATAGAGGGACAGGAAAACATTCAGTACTTC.

The CDR3 loop is CASSIWRTNEKLFF. In DNA, the CDR3 is TGTGCCAGTAGTATTTGGCGAACTAATGAAAAACTGTTTTTT. This chain links TRBV19 with TRBJ1-4; D is undetermined. Trimming left V 3 bases short and J 1 base short, with 6 bases between. The CDR3 is 14 amino acids. CDR1 and CDR2 (germline): LNHDA, SQIVND (reference sequence).

This sequence joins TRBV7-2 and TRBJ2-7; D may match TRBD1 or TRBD2 (5 bases each). V was trimmed by 5 bases and J by 9 bases, leaving 11 bases between them. Germline-derived CDR1 and CDR2 are SGHTA and FQGNSA. The CDR3 has 11 amino acids. The CDR3 loop reads CASSPQGRQYF. CDR3 bases: TGTGCCAGCAGCCCCCAGGGACGGCAGTACTTC.

The chain links TRBV5-6 to TRBJ2-2, with TRBD2 as a possible D gene (6 bases). Per the germline V gene, CDR1 is SGHDT and CDR2 is YYEEEE. The CDR3 has 15 amino acids. Trimming stripped 1 base from V and 4 bases from J, with 11 bases between. CDR3 in amino acids: CASSLMTRRTGELFF. The CDR3 coding sequence is TGTGCCAGCAGCTTGATGACTAGACGCACCGGGGAGCTGTTTTTT.

This clone was seen a handful of times. The gene calls are TRBV4-3 and TRBJ2-7; perhaps D is TRBD1 or TRBD2 (5 bases each). The CDR3 loop spans 15 amino acids. Germline values: CDR1 LGHNA, CDR2 YSLEER. Trimming left V 4 bases short and J 2 bases short, with 15 bases between. The CDR3 spells CASSRARGRPYEQYF. The CDR3 DNA follows: TGCGCCAGCAGCCGGGCCCGGGGCAGACCCTACGAGCAGTACTTC.

The V gene is TRBV15, the J gene TRBJ2-3; D possibly matches TRBD1 or TRBD2 (5 bases each). Looked up from germline, CDR1 is LNHNV and CDR2 is YYDKDF (reference sequence). This CDR3 contains 13 residues. V was cut by 2 bases and J by 9 bases, with 12 bases left in between. The CDR3 nucleotides read TGTGCCACCAGCAGATGGGACCAGGAAACGCAGTATTTT. The encoded protein is CATSRWDQETQYF. Looking up the rest from reference TRBV15 and TRBJ2-3 gives the full variable domain: DAMVIQNPRYQVTQFGKPVTLSCSQTLNHNVMYWYQQKSSQAPKLLFHYYDKDFNNEADTPDNFQSRRPNTSFCFLDIRSPGLGDTAMYLCATSRWDQETQYFGPGTRLTVL.

The chain joins TRBV25-1 to TRBJ2-1; 9 bases align to TRBD2. The CDR3 covers 16 residues. In germline, CDR1 is MGHDK, CDR2 SYGVNS. J gave up 8 bases and V 2 bases, and 10 bases lay outside the gene matches. This chain's CDR3 is CASSEGLSGRRHEQFF. The CDR3 DNA is TGTGCCAGCAGTGAAGGATTGAGCGGGAGGCGGCATGAGCAGTTCTTC.

V gene TRBV7-2 combines with J gene TRBJ2-3; the match to TRBD2 covers 12 bases. The germline V gene has CDR1 SGHTA and CDR2 FQGNSA. V shed 5 bases and J 1 base; nucleotides not matched to a gene: 7. This CDR3 region has 17 residues. The CDR3 coding sequence is TGTGCCAGCAGCCTCACTAGCGGGGGGCTGGGCACAGATACGCAGTATTTT. Residues: CASSLTSGGLGTDTQYF.

The rearrangement uses TRBV2 and TRBJ1-2; D perhaps matches TRBD1 (5 bases). The germline gives CDR1 SNHLY, CDR2 FYNNEI. Trimming stripped 2 bases from V and 4 bases from J, with 17 bases between. The CDR3 spans 16 residues. CDR3 loop: CASSELRQGLTYGYTF. The CDR3 DNA is TGTGCCAGCAGTGAACTCCGGCAGGGCCTTACCTATGGCTACACCTTC.

This rearrangement joins TRBV15 to TRBJ2-1; no firm D call. Germline loops: CDR1 LNHNV, CDR2 YYDKDF (reference sequence). This CDR3 has 13 residues. V was trimmed by 0 bases and J by 5 bases, leaving 5 bases between them. DNA for the CDR3: TGTGCCACCAGCAGAGATCTTAACAATGAGCAGTTCTTC. Translation: CATSRDLNNEQFF.

The chain employs TRBV28 and TRBJ1-2; D gene unclear. Germline assignment: CDR1 MDHEN and CDR2 SYDVKM. Trimming removed 3 bases from V and 2 bases from J, with 10 bases in between. CDR3 length equals 14 residues. The CDR3 region has the DNA TGTGCCAGCAGTTTTGGTTATTCCAACTATGGCTACACCTTC. Its translation is CASSFGYSNYGYTF.

J is TRBJ1-2 and V is TRBV29-1, with a possible D match to TRBD1 (5 bases). Germline loops: CDR1 SQVTM, CDR2 ANQGSEA. The ends were cut back, 4 bases at V and 8 bases at J, with 14 bases in the middle. This CDR3 is built from 12 residues. The CDR3 loop is CSVVTDTRGYTF. DNA of the CDR3: TGCAGCGTTGTGACAGACACTAGAGGCTACACCTTC. Looking up the rest from reference TRBV29-1 and TRBJ1-2 gives the full variable domain: SAVISQKPSRDICQRGTSLTIQCQVDSQVTMMFWYRQQPGQSLTLIATANQGSEATYESGFVIDKFPISRPNLTFSTLTVSNMSPEDSSIYLCSVVTDTRGYTFGSGTRLTVV.

The chain recombines TRBV6-5 with TRBJ2-7, with TRBD1 matching over 11 bases. Germline CDR1 is MNHEY and CDR2 is SVGAGI. After removal of 0 bases from V and 3 bases from J, the junction contained 1 base not matched to a gene. The CDR3 runs 15 residues. CDR3 sequence: CASSYSGTGGYEQYF. In DNA form, the CDR3 reads TGTGCCAGCAGTTACTCGGGGACAGGGGGCTACGAGCAGTACTTC.